The 17 T cell receptor beta chains listed next were all sequenced from one sample in a study of T cell changes during pregnancy in multiple sclerosis. Some clones are missing from TCRdb's copy, which holds only in-frame ones; the method was immunoSEQ multiplex PCR. Of roughly 80,000 clones listed, about 91% are singletons. The input for sequencing was peripheral blood, taken before pregnancy. All receptors derive from a female donor with multiple sclerosis, enrolled in a pregnancy study.

This clone was detected only a few times. This chain joins TRBV9 and TRBJ1-6; D is unclear. Trimming removed 7 bases at V and 0 bases at J, with 11 bases between. Per germline, CDR1 SGDLS and CDR2 YYNGEE. The CDR3 is made up of 15 amino acids. The CDR3 DNA reads as TGTGCCAGCGGGCAGGCAAGCTCCTATAATTCACCCCTCCACTTT. Amino acids: CASGQASSYNSPLHF.

The rearrangement uses TRBV10-3 and TRBJ2-7, with D perhaps TRBD2 (5 bases). V was clipped by 10 bases and J by 0 bases, with 16 bases between them. The CDR3 length is 14 residues. Per the germline V gene, CDR1 is ENHRY and CDR2 is SYGVKD. The CDR3 sequence: CASADGLSSYEQYF. The CDR3 DNA reads as TGTGCCAGCGCAGATGGACTTAGCTCCTACGAGCAGTACTTC.

V usage is TRBV27 and J usage is TRBJ2-1, with 9 bases aligning to TRBD2. The CDR3 extends over 17 amino acids. The germline CDR1 and CDR2 sequences are MNHEY and SMNVEV (reference sequence). With 6 bases clipped from V and 3 bases from J, the junction kept 12 bases outside the gene matches. The DNA for the CDR3 is TGTGCCAGCAGCTCTCTGGGGGCTAGCGGGGTCTACAATGAGCAGTTCTTC. It codes for CASSSLGASGVYNEQFF.

The chain recombines TRBV10-3 with TRBJ1-5, with 9 bases aligning to TRBD1. Germline CDR1 and CDR2: ENHRY and SYGVKD. The CDR3 covers 14 residues. Trimming took 10 bases from V and 3 from J; bases not matched to a gene: 7. Here the CDR3 DNA reads TGTGCCAGTCTACAGGGGGCCTACAATCAGCCCCAGCATTTT. This codes for CASLQGAYNQPQHF.

The rearrangement uses TRBV5-1 and TRBJ2-3; 9 nucleotides line up with TRBD1. V gave up 4 bases and J gave up 3 bases; unmatched junction bases: 3. The germline gives CDR1 SGHRS, CDR2 YFSETQ. There are 14 residues in the CDR3. CDR3 residues: CASSAGQGTDTQYF. CDR3 bases: TGCGCCAGCAGCGCCGGACAGGGGACAGATACGCAGTATTTT. Supplemented by reference TRBV5-1 and TRBJ2-3, the full variable domain reads KAGVTQTPRYLIKTRGQQVTLSCSPISGHRSVSWYQQTPGQGLQFLFEYFSETQRNKGNFPGRFSGRQFSNSRSEMNVSTLELGDSALYLCASSAGQGTDTQYFGPGTRLTVL.

This sequence joins TRBV30 and TRBJ1-1; D gene unclear. The length of the CDR3 is 12 residues. V was cut by 0 bases and J by 4 bases, with 6 bases left in between. Germline CDR1 is GTSNPN and CDR2 is SVGIG (reference sequence). The CDR3, as DNA: TGTGCCTGGAGTGTACAATCCACTGAAGCTTTCTTT. Protein product: CAWSVQSTEAFF. Using reference TRBV30 and TRBJ1-1 for the parts outside the CDR3, the full variable domain is SQTIHQWPATLVQPVGSPLSLECTVEGTSNPNLYWYRQAAGRGLQLLFYSVGIGQISSEVPQNLSASRPQDRQFILSSKKLLLSDSGFYLCAWSVQSTEAFFGQGTRLTVV.

V gene TRBV6-5 combines with J gene TRBJ2-7; TRBD2 aligns across 7 bases. Unmatched junction bases numbered 12, after V lost 5 bases and J lost 5 bases. Looked up from germline, CDR1 is MNHEY and CDR2 is SVGAGI. The CDR3 totals 15 residues. The CDR3 nucleotides are TGTGCCAGCAGTACTAGCGCAGGGAAAAGAAACGAGCAGTACTTC. Translation: CASSTSAGKRNEQYF.

The chain links TRBV30 to TRBJ1-4, with 7 positions matching TRBD1. The CDR3 totals 14 residues. Germline V gives CDR1 GTSNPN, CDR2 SVGIG (reference sequence). J was trimmed by 4 bases and V by 2 bases; bases with no gene match: 4. The CDR3 protein is CAWSRDSNNEKLFF. CDR3 nucleotide sequence: TGTGCCTGGAGTAGGGACAGCAATAATGAAAAACTGTTTTTT.

The genes are TRBV13 and TRBJ2-7; 8 nucleotides line up with TRBD1. This CDR3 spans 15 amino acids. J was trimmed by 6 bases and V by 5 bases; bases with no gene match: 12. Germline loops: CDR1 PRHDT, CDR2 FYEKMQ (reference sequence). Written as DNA, the CDR3 is TGTGCCAGCAGCAGGCCGGGACAGGCCTTCCGCGAGCAGTACTTC. This codes for CASSRPGQAFREQYF.

This clone was counted a single time. V usage is TRBV5-1 and J usage is TRBJ1-4; D call uncertain. This CDR3 is built from 14 residues. Germline assignment: CDR1 SGHRS and CDR2 YFSETQ. V was cut by 0 bases and J by 5 bases, with 8 bases left in between. CDR3 region: CASSLGEGNEKLFF. The CDR3 coding sequence is TGCGCCAGCAGCTTGGGCGAGGGAAATGAAAAACTGTTTTTT. Drawing the rest from reference TRBV5-1 and TRBJ1-4, the complete variable domain is KAGVTQTPRYLIKTRGQQVTLSCSPISGHRSVSWYQQTPGQGLQFLFEYFSETQRNKGNFPGRFSGRQFSNSRSEMNVSTLELGDSALYLCASSLGEGNEKLFFGSGTQLSVL.

The V gene is TRBV5-6, the J gene TRBJ2-7; 9 nucleotides line up with TRBD2. This CDR3 has 14 amino acids. V lost 7 bases, J lost 4 bases, and 9 bases stayed unmatched. Germline CDR1 is SGHDT and CDR2 is YYEEEE. Here the CDR3 DNA reads TGTGCCAGCGCCAAGGGGCGGGGGGGTTACGAGCAGTACTTC. Translating gives CASAKGRGGYEQYF.

V is TRBV11-2 and J is TRBJ1-2, with TRBD1 matching over 7 bases. This CDR3 spans 12 amino acids. Germline CDR1 SGHAT, CDR2 FQNNGV. J was trimmed by 13 bases and V by 1 base; bases with no gene match: 6. CDR3 nucleotides: TGTGCCAGCAGCTTAGGGGGACAGAACCCCACCTTC. It encodes CASSLGGQNPTF.

The chain links TRBV9 to TRBJ2-7; TRBD2 aligns across 10 bases. Germline V CDR1 and CDR2: SGDLS, YYNGEE. After removal of 3 bases from V and 3 bases from J, the junction contained 6 bases not matched to a gene. This CDR3 contains 15 residues. DNA for the CDR3: TGTGCCAGCAGCGAAACTAGCGGGGAGATCTACGAGCAGTACTTC. Protein: CASSETSGEIYEQYF.

V is TRBV7-9 and J is TRBJ2-7; 9 bases agree with TRBD1. CDR1 is SEHNR and CDR2 is FQNEAQ in the germline V gene (reference sequence). The CDR3 sequence is 15 residues long. Unmatched junction bases numbered 7, after V lost 5 bases and J lost 2 bases. The CDR3, as DNA: TGTGCCAGCAGCCCGGGACAGGGAACCCCCTACGAGCAGTACTTC. Encoded protein: CASSPGQGTPYEQYF.

The chain combines TRBV6-5 with TRBJ2-7; maybe TRBD2 (5 bases). V dropped 6 bases and J dropped 5 bases, with 14 bases sitting between them. The CDR3 consists of 13 residues. Per the germline V gene, CDR1 is MNHEY and CDR2 is SVGAGI. DNA of the CDR3: TGTGCCAGCAGCACTCCTAGAGCGGACGAGCAGTACTTC. Amino acid sequence: CASSTPRADEQYF.

V is TRBV5-1 and J is TRBJ1-2; 12 nucleotides line up with TRBD1. J gave up 6 bases and V 4 bases, and 10 bases lay outside the gene matches. The CDR3 extends over 16 amino acids. Germline V gene sequence: CDR1 SGHRS, CDR2 YFSETQ. CDR3 DNA: TGCGCCAGCAGCGGCGGGACAGGGGGCATAAGGGATGGCTACACCTTC. Translated: CASSGGTGGIRDGYTF.

CDR3 loop: CASSVEAGPPNQPQHF. The CDR3 coding sequence is TGTGCCAGCAGCGTAGAGGCAGGGCCCCCCAATCAGCCCCAGCATTTT. The V call is TRBV9, the J call TRBJ1-5, with TRBD1 as a possible D gene (5 bases). The CDR3 runs to 16 residues. Germline V gene data show CDR1 as SGDLS and CDR2 as YYNGEE. Trimming took 0 bases from V and 3 from J, leaving 13 bases between them. Supplemented by reference TRBV9 and TRBJ1-5, the full variable domain reads DSGVTQTPKHLITATGQRVTLRCSPRSGDLSVYWYQQSLDQGLQFLIQYYNGEERAKGNILERFSAQQFPDLHSELNLSSLELGDSALYFCASSVEAGPPNQPQHFGDGTRLSIL.